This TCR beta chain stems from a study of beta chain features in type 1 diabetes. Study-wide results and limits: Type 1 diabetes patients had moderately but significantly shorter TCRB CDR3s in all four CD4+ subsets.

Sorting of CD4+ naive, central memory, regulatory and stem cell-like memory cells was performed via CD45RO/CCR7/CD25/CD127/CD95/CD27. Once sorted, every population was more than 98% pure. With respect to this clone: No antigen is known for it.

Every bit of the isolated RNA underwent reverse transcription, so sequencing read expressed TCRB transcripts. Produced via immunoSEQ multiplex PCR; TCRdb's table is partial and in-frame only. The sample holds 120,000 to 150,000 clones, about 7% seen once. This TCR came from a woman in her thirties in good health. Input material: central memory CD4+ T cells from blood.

The CDR3 reads CSVDWGPKAFF. CDR3 sequence (DNA): TGCAGCGTTGACTGGGGGCCTAAAGCTTTCTTT. The chain links TRBV29-1 to TRBJ1-1, with D possibly being TRBD1 (6 bases). V lost 3 bases, J lost 9 bases, and 11 bases lay in between. CDR1 SQVTM and CDR2 ANQGSEA come from the germline V gene. The CDR3 runs 11 residues.